This is a list of T cell receptor beta chains from one sample in a study of control samples from healthy donors and cancer patients. Here immunoSEQ multiplex PCR was the method, and the copy in TCRdb shows in-frame clones only, minus some. The data hold about 17,000 clones, with 85% to 90% observed a single time. The specimen was PBMCs. These receptors originate from a man in his sixties with head and neck cancer. The CDR3 runs from the conserved cysteine through the conserved F or W. The D gene is left open where the match is weak. Rows may omit the clone size; those that give it use once, few, many or a size class.

>NA|TRBJ1-3|NA|TRBV10-3
TGTGCCATCAGCGGCCCTTCAGACACCATATATTTT
CAISGPSDTIYF
>TRBD2|TRBJ2-7|few|TRBV19
TGTGCCAGTAGTACGGGACTAGCGGGGTTCGAGCAGTACTTC
CASSTGLAGFEQYF
>TRBD1|TRBJ1-2|NA|TRBV19
TGTGCCAGTAACCCACCCGGGACAGCCTATGGCTACACCTTC
CASNPPGTAYGYTF
>TRBD1|TRBJ2-4|NA|TRBV7-2
TGTGCCAGCAGCTTAGGGCAGGGGGCGTGGATTCAGTACTTC
CASSLGQGAWIQYF
>NA|TRBJ1-3|once|TRBV2
TGTGCCGGCACTACCGAAGAGGGGACCTCTGGAAACACCATATATTTT
CAGTTEEGTSGNTIYF
>NA|TRBJ1-2|NA|TRBV6-5
TGTGCCAGCAGATACAGAGGCGTATATGGCTACACCTTC
CASRYRGVYGYTF
>NA|TRBJ1-2|NA|TRBV3-1/TRBV3-2
TGTGCCAGCAGCCAAGCTCCCAAAGTGTTTGACTATGGCTACACCTTC
CASSQAPKVFDYGYTF
>NA|TRBJ2-7|once|TRBV2
TGTGCCAGCAGTGATAGCGCGGGGAAACCTCCCTACGAGCAGTACTTC
CASSDSAGKPPYEQYF
>NA|TRBJ2-7|NA|TRBV28
TGTGCCAGCACTCCCCCTCGCGGAAAGCAGTACTTC
CASTPPRGKQYF
>NA|TRBJ2-3|NA|TRBV6-5
TGTGCCAGCAGTACCGGGACTCTCGTGTGGGATACGCAGTATTTT
CASSTGTLVWDTQYF
>NA|TRBJ2-7|once|TRBV27
TGTGCCAGCAGTTTTCGCAGCTCCTACGAGCAGTACTTC
CASSFRSSYEQYF
>TRBD1|TRBJ1-1|NA|TRBV2
TGTGCCAGCAGTGAGGGCGCCAGGGGGCTGATTACTGAAGCTTTCTTT
CASSEGARGLITEAFF
>TRBD2|TRBJ2-1|NA|TRBV7-9
TGTGCCAGGACTAGCGGGGGGGATACCTACAATGAGCAGTTCTTC
CARTSGGDTYNEQFF
>TRBD1|TRBJ2-3|NA|TRBV5-1
TGCGCCAGCAGCTGGACCACAGGGGTCCGCACAGATACGCAGTATTTT
CASSWTTGVRTDTQYF
>TRBD1|TRBJ2-2|NA|TRBV18
TGTGCCAGCTCACCCAGACAGGGACCAACCGGGGAGCTGTTTTTT
CASSPRQGPTGELFF
>NA|TRBJ2-7|once|TRBV5-1
TGCGCCAGCAGCTTGGGTTTGGCCTCCTACGAGCAGTACTTC
CASSLGLASYEQYF
>NA|TRBJ2-5|NA|TRBV4-1
TGCGCCAGCAGCCAAGATCCGGGAGAGACCCAGTACTTC
CASSQDPGETQYF
>NA|TRBJ2-3|NA|TRBV7-2
TGTGCCAGCAGCTTTCCTGAGGGGGATGGCACAGATACGCAGTATTTT
CASSFPEGDGTDTQYF
>TRBD2|TRBJ2-1|NA|TRBV19
TGTGCCAGTAGTATAGACAGCGGGGGATTCAATGAGCAGTTCTTC
CASSIDSGGFNEQFF
>NA|TRBJ2-5|NA|TRBV3-1/TRBV3-2
TGTGCCAGCAGCCAGGGCCTTTGGGTAGAGACCCAGTACTTC
CASSQGLWVETQYF
>NA|TRBJ2-3|NA|TRBV7-9
TGTGCCAGCAGCTTAGGGGGGCAAGATACGCAGTATTTT
CASSLGGQDTQYF
>NA|TRBJ1-1|NA|TRBV7-8
TGTGCCAGCAGCTTACCTGGGGGGACTACATTCGGGGACACTGAAGCTTTCTTT
CASSLPGGTTFGDTEAFF
>TRBD1|TRBJ1-4|NA|TRBV9
TGTGCCAGCAGCGTAGAAAATCTAGGGGACAGCCTTAATGAAAAACTGTTTTTT
CASSVENLGDSLNEKLFF
>NA|TRBJ1-3|NA|TRBV7-9
TGTGCCAGCAGCCATCGGTGGGGGGGCGATGGAAACACCATATATTTT
CASSHRWGGDGNTIYF
>NA|TRBJ2-3|once|TRBV25-1
TGTGCCAGCAGTCTCTTAAGGGACATCGATTTAGCAGATACGCAGTATTTT
CASSLLRDIDLADTQYF
>NA|TRBJ2-2|NA|TRBV6-5
TGTGCCAGCAGTTACCTGGGTGGCGGGGAGCTGTTTTTT
CASSYLGGGELFF
>NA|TRBJ1-1|NA|TRBV19
TGTGCCAGTAGTTTAACCAGGGCTGGGAACACTGAAGCTTTCTTT
CASSLTRAGNTEAFF
>TRBD1|TRBJ1-6|NA|TRBV18
TGTGCCAGCTCTCAAGACAGGGGCGACACTTCACCCCTCCACTTT
CASSQDRGDTSPLHF
>NA|TRBJ1-1|NA|TRBV7-9
TGTGCCAGCAGCTTGGGGAGGGGAACACATGAAGCTTTCTTT
CASSLGRGTHEAFF
>TRBD2|TRBJ2-5|NA|TRBV18
TGTGCCAGCTCAGTGGGGAGGGCCCCAGAGACCCAGTACTTC
CASSVGRAPETQYF
>NA|TRBJ2-2|NA|TRBV5-8
TGTGCCAGCAGCTTGCGACAGTACACCGGGGAGCTGTTTTTT
CASSLRQYTGELFF
>NA|TRBJ2-3|NA|TRBV3-1/TRBV3-2
TGTGCCAGCAGCCAAGCGGTTGTCACAGATACGCAGTATTTT
CASSQAVVTDTQYF
>NA|TRBJ2-3|NA|TRBV28
TGTGCCAGCAAGGCAACAGATACGCAGTATTTT
CASKATDTQYF
>TRBD1|TRBJ1-2|few|TRBV11-2
TGTGCCAGCAGCCCCGGACAGGGCTATGGCTACACCTTC
CASSPGQGYGYTF
>NA|TRBJ1-1|NA|TRBV7-8
TGTGCCAGCAGCTTAGTAGCCCGGGACGGTGAAGCTTTCTTT
CASSLVARDGEAFF
>NA|TRBJ1-2|few|TRBV25-1
TGTGCCAGCAGTGTGACAGATTTCTATGGCTACACCTTC
CASSVTDFYGYTF
>NA|TRBJ1-3|NA|TRBV7-9
TGTGCCAGCAGCTTAATGTCCACGGCTGGAAACACCATATATTTT
CASSLMSTAGNTIYF
>TRBD1|TRBJ1-4|NA|TRBV11-1
TGTGCCAGCAGCTTAGGGACAGGCCAAAAACTGTTTTTT
CASSLGTGQKLFF
>NA|TRBJ2-7|NA|TRBV6-5
TGTGCCAGCAGTTACTCCCCAGGGGTTTATGAGCAGTACTTC
CASSYSPGVYEQYF
>TRBD1|TRBJ1-2|NA|TRBV6-5
TGTGCCAGCAGCCTTGGACAGGGGTTTCGCTATGGCTACACCTTC
CASSLGQGFRYGYTF
>NA|TRBJ2-7|NA|TRBV5-1
TGCGCCAGCAGCTTGGAGGGACCAAAATACGAGCAGTACTTC
CASSLEGPKYEQYF
>TRBD1|TRBJ1-5|NA|TRBV19
TGTGCCACCGCCTTCAGGGGGACTGGCAATCAGCCCCAGCATTTT
CATAFRGTGNQPQHF
>NA|TRBJ1-5|NA|TRBV12-5
TGTGCTAGTGGGGGGCCGGGACAAGAATCCCAGCCCCAGCATTTT
CASGGPGQESQPQHF